A selection of T cell receptor beta chains follows, all from one sample in a study of T cells in Graves' hyperthyroidism and ophthalmopathy. TCRdb reprocessed the multiplex PCR reads with MiXCR, giving one entry per CDR3 protein. Here the sample spans around 690,000 distinct CDR3 sequences, around 20% being singletons. Specimen: blood. These receptors came from a man aged 25-45 years with Graves' ophthalmopathy. Each CDR3 is given with its conserved first and last residue. Each record gives: V gene, J gene, D gene, clone size, CDR3 protein, CDR3 DNA. The D gene is left open where the match is weak. Not every row has a clone size; where given, it reads once, few, many or a size class.

v_call: TRBV11-3
j_call: TRBJ2-7
d_call: -
clone_size: -
cdr3_aa: CASSSQGYGQYF
cdr3_nt: TGTGCCAGCAGCTCTCAGGGCTACGGGCAGTACTTC

v_call: TRBV6-1
j_call: TRBJ1-2
d_call: -
clone_size: many
cdr3_aa: CASSLRANYGYTF
cdr3_nt: TGTGCCAGCAGTCTCAGGGCTAACTATGGCTACACCTTC

v_call: TRBV10-3
j_call: TRBJ1-2
d_call: TRBD1
clone_size: few
cdr3_aa: CAISGGELQGAFGYTF
cdr3_nt: TGTGCCATCAGTGGAGGGGAGTTGCAGGGGGCTTTTGGCTACACCTTC

v_call: TRBV28
j_call: TRBJ2-1
d_call: -
clone_size: -
cdr3_aa: CASTSGGRPEYNEQFF
cdr3_nt: TGTGCCAGCACCTCCGGGGGTCGACCTGAGTACAATGAGCAGTTCTTC

v_call: TRBV28
j_call: TRBJ1-2
d_call: TRBD1
clone_size: many
cdr3_aa: CASSLTGPYGYTF
cdr3_nt: TGTGCCAGCAGTTTGACAGGGCCATATGGCTACACCTTC

v_call: TRBV28
j_call: TRBJ1-1
d_call: -
clone_size: few
cdr3_aa: CASRTITTEAFF
cdr3_nt: TGTGCCAGCAGAACTATCACCACTGAAGCTTTCTTT

v_call: TRBV27
j_call: TRBJ2-5
d_call: -
clone_size: few
cdr3_aa: CASRIGPYQETQYF
cdr3_nt: TGTGCCAGCAGGATCGGGCCGTACCAAGAGACCCAGTACTTC

v_call: TRBV6-5
j_call: TRBJ1-5
d_call: TRBD1
clone_size: many
cdr3_aa: CASSYSRPGGQDQPQHF
cdr3_nt: TGTGCCAGCAGTTACTCCCGGCCAGGGGGCCAGGATCAGCCCCAGCATTTT

v_call: TRBV2
j_call: TRBJ1-3
d_call: TRBD1
clone_size: few
cdr3_aa: CASSSDRLPGNTIYF
cdr3_nt: TGTGCCAGCAGCTCGGACAGGCTCCCAGGAAACACCATATATTTT

v_call: TRBV11-3
j_call: TRBJ2-3
d_call: TRBD1
clone_size: few
cdr3_aa: CASSRGTGFTDTQYF
cdr3_nt: TGTGCCAGCAGCCGCGGGACAGGGTTCACAGATACGCAGTATTTT

v_call: TRBV29-1
j_call: TRBJ2-1
d_call: -
clone_size: few
cdr3_aa: CSVVLAGPSYNEQFF
cdr3_nt: TGCAGCGTTGTCCTAGCAGGACCCTCCTACAATGAGCAGTTCTTC

v_call: TRBV27
j_call: TRBJ1-6
d_call: TRBD1
clone_size: -
cdr3_aa: CASSQRPGTGRSPLHF
cdr3_nt: TGTGCCAGCAGCCAGCGACCCGGGACAGGGAGATCACCCCTCCACTTT

v_call: TRBV18
j_call: TRBJ2-2
d_call: -
clone_size: -
cdr3_aa: CASSPQRTITANTGELFF
cdr3_nt: TGTGCCAGCTCACCACAGAGGACCATCACCGCGAACACCGGGGAGCTGTTTTTT

v_call: TRBV4-1
j_call: TRBJ2-1
d_call: -
clone_size: -
cdr3_aa: CASSYLDSSYNEQFF
cdr3_nt: TGCGCCAGCAGCTATCTAGATAGCTCCTACAATGAGCAGTTCTTC

v_call: TRBV4-3
j_call: TRBJ2-1
d_call: -
clone_size: -
cdr3_aa: CASSQEVANSYNEQFF
cdr3_nt: TGCGCCAGCAGCCAAGAAGTGGCGAACTCCTACAATGAGCAGTTCTTC

v_call: TRBV18
j_call: TRBJ1-3
d_call: -
clone_size: many
cdr3_aa: CASSTRGNGNTIYF
cdr3_nt: TGTGCCAGCTCAACAAGAGGGAACGGAAACACCATATATTTT

v_call: TRBV28
j_call: TRBJ1-3
d_call: -
clone_size: few
cdr3_aa: CASMKGAGNTIYF
cdr3_nt: TGTGCCAGCATGAAAGGGGCTGGAAACACCATATATTTT

v_call: TRBV7-9
j_call: TRBJ1-1
d_call: TRBD1
clone_size: few
cdr3_aa: CASSYPRTGGGTEAFF
cdr3_nt: TGTGCCAGCAGCTACCCACGGACAGGGGGGGGCACTGAAGCTTTCTTT

v_call: TRBV5-4
j_call: TRBJ2-3
d_call: TRBD2
clone_size: -
cdr3_aa: CASRQGLAGGDTQYF
cdr3_nt: TGTGCCAGCAGACAAGGACTAGCGGGGGGAGATACGCAGTATTTT

v_call: TRBV10-3
j_call: TRBJ2-1
d_call: -
clone_size: -
cdr3_aa: CAISESPRRNNEQFF
cdr3_nt: TGTGCCATCAGTGAGTCGCCTAGGCGGAACAATGAGCAGTTCTTC

v_call: TRBV20-1
j_call: TRBJ1-5
d_call: TRBD1
clone_size: few
cdr3_aa: CSARTGVSNQPQHF
cdr3_nt: TGCAGTGCAAGGACAGGGGTCAGCAATCAGCCCCAGCATTTT

v_call: TRBV5-1
j_call: TRBJ1-1
d_call: -
clone_size: many
cdr3_aa: CASSLDGGTEAFF
cdr3_nt: TGCGCCAGCAGCTTGGATGGGGGAACTGAAGCTTTCTTT

v_call: TRBV20-1
j_call: TRBJ2-5
d_call: TRBD2
clone_size: few
cdr3_aa: CSARDKKAGGLETQYF
cdr3_nt: TGCAGTGCTAGAGATAAGAAAGCGGGAGGCTTGGAGACCCAGTACTTC

v_call: TRBV19
j_call: TRBJ2-7
d_call: -
clone_size: -
cdr3_aa: CASSIDGGFYEQYF
cdr3_nt: TGTGCCAGTAGTATAGACGGGGGATTCTACGAGCAGTACTTC

v_call: TRBV24-1
j_call: TRBJ1-5
d_call: -
clone_size: few
cdr3_aa: CATSGPEADYSNQPQHF
cdr3_nt: TGTGCCACCAGTGGACCGGAGGCTGATTATAGCAATCAGCCCCAGCATTTT

v_call: TRBV30
j_call: TRBJ1-5
d_call: -
clone_size: many
cdr3_aa: CAYCENSNQPQHF
cdr3_nt: TGTGCTTATTGTGAGAATAGCAATCAGCCCCAGCATTTT

v_call: TRBV19
j_call: TRBJ1-5
d_call: -
clone_size: few
cdr3_aa: CASRGAGASNQPQHF
cdr3_nt: TGTGCCAGTAGGGGGGCCGGGGCGAGCAATCAGCCCCAGCATTTT

v_call: TRBV4-2
j_call: TRBJ2-1
d_call: -
clone_size: few
cdr3_aa: CASSQAAGWWGEQFF
cdr3_nt: TGTGCCAGCAGCCAGGCCGCGGGATGGTGGGGGGAGCAGTTCTTC

v_call: TRBV28
j_call: TRBJ1-5
d_call: -
clone_size: many
cdr3_aa: CASSEVLRGYQPQHF
cdr3_nt: TGTGCCAGCAGTGAGGTCCTACGGGGTTATCAGCCCCAGCATTTT

v_call: TRBV28
j_call: TRBJ2-7
d_call: -
clone_size: many
cdr3_aa: CASSLEGMSAYVGQYF
cdr3_nt: TGTGCCAGCAGTTTAGAAGGGATGTCCGCCTACGTAGGGCAGTACTTC

v_call: TRBV5-1
j_call: TRBJ2-1
d_call: -
clone_size: many
cdr3_aa: CASSAIDFSYNEQFF
cdr3_nt: TGCGCCAGCAGTGCGATCGACTTCTCCTACAATGAGCAGTTCTTC

v_call: TRBV7-8
j_call: TRBJ2-6
d_call: -
clone_size: -
cdr3_aa: CASSLRYSGANVLTF
cdr3_nt: TGTGCCAGCAGCCTACGATACTCTGGGGCCAACGTCCTGACTTTC

v_call: TRBV7-2
j_call: TRBJ2-2
d_call: -
clone_size: -
cdr3_aa: CASSQEPGIGTGELFF
cdr3_nt: TGTGCCAGCAGCCAAGAACCAGGGATTGGCACCGGGGAGCTGTTTTTT

v_call: TRBV30
j_call: TRBJ1-6
d_call: -
clone_size: many
cdr3_aa: CALTKSSNSHSYNSPLHF
cdr3_nt: TGTGCCTTGACAAAAAGCTCAAACTCTCACTCCTATAATTCACCCCTCCACTTT

v_call: TRBV20-1
j_call: TRBJ2-1
d_call: TRBD2
clone_size: many
cdr3_aa: CSARRSGMGTSEQFF
cdr3_nt: TGCAGTGCTAGAAGAAGCGGGATGGGTACATCAGAGCAGTTCTTC

v_call: TRBV7-2
j_call: TRBJ2-3
d_call: TRBD2
clone_size: few
cdr3_aa: CASSLRRERDTQYF
cdr3_nt: TGTGCCAGCAGCTTAAGGCGGGAGAGGGATACGCAGTATTTT

v_call: TRBV20-1
j_call: TRBJ2-7
d_call: -
clone_size: many
cdr3_aa: CSARKGSAVAHEQYF
cdr3_nt: TGCAGTGCTAGGAAAGGTTCTGCGGTGGCCCACGAGCAGTACTTC

v_call: TRBV6-1
j_call: TRBJ1-2
d_call: -
clone_size: few
cdr3_aa: CASSGGRGGSGYTF
cdr3_nt: TGTGCCAGCAGTGGGGGAAGGGGTGGAAGTGGCTACACCTTC

v_call: TRBV6-1
j_call: TRBJ2-4
d_call: -
clone_size: many
cdr3_aa: CASSEALPGENIQYF
cdr3_nt: TGTGCCAGCAGTGAAGCATTACCAGGGGAGAACATTCAGTACTTC

v_call: TRBV11-2
j_call: TRBJ2-7
d_call: -
clone_size: many
cdr3_aa: CASSLIRGPNEQYF
cdr3_nt: TGTGCCAGCAGCTTAATCAGAGGTCCCAACGAGCAGTACTTC

v_call: TRBV7-2
j_call: TRBJ2-1
d_call: -
clone_size: -
cdr3_aa: CASSLGRYEQFF
cdr3_nt: TGTGCCAGCAGTCTTGGCCGGTATGAGCAGTTCTTC

v_call: TRBV30
j_call: TRBJ2-3
d_call: TRBD2
clone_size: -
cdr3_aa: CAWSGLAGAFTQYF
cdr3_nt: TGTGCCTGGAGTGGACTAGCGGGAGCGTTTACGCAGTATTTT

v_call: TRBV20-1
j_call: TRBJ2-7
d_call: -
clone_size: -
cdr3_aa: CSAKLRATTYEQYF
cdr3_nt: TGCAGTGCTAAACTCCGGGCCACTACCTACGAGCAGTACTTC

v_call: TRBV9
j_call: TRBJ1-1
d_call: TRBD1
clone_size: many
cdr3_aa: CASSVGGFGRGQVTEAFF
cdr3_nt: TGTGCCAGCAGCGTAGGAGGATTTGGCAGGGGGCAGGTAACTGAAGCTTTCTTT

v_call: TRBV3-1
j_call: TRBJ1-6
d_call: -
clone_size: -
cdr3_aa: CASSPDSKSYNSPLHF
cdr3_nt: TGTGCCAGCAGCCCGGACAGTAAGAGCTATAATTCACCCCTCCACTTT

v_call: TRBV7-3
j_call: TRBJ2-1
d_call: -
clone_size: few
cdr3_aa: CASAMGANEQFF
cdr3_nt: TGTGCCAGCGCCATGGGGGCCAATGAGCAGTTCTTC

v_call: TRBV30
j_call: TRBJ2-7
d_call: -
clone_size: -
cdr3_aa: CAWSARDTPYEQYF
cdr3_nt: TGTGCCTGGAGTGCCAGGGACACCCCATACGAGCAGTACTTC

v_call: TRBV28
j_call: TRBJ1-1
d_call: -
clone_size: many
cdr3_aa: CASSLPGVPNTEAFF
cdr3_nt: TGTGCCAGCAGTTTACCGGGGGTCCCGAACACTGAAGCTTTCTTT

v_call: TRBV5-4
j_call: TRBJ1-1
d_call: -
clone_size: -
cdr3_aa: CASSAELGGTEAFF
cdr3_nt: TGTGCCAGCAGCGCAGAGCTAGGTGGGACTGAAGCTTTCTTT

v_call: TRBV24-1
j_call: TRBJ2-3
d_call: TRBD2
clone_size: -
cdr3_aa: CATSDQGLAGGSTDTQYF
cdr3_nt: TGTGCCACCAGTGATCAGGGACTAGCGGGAGGTTCCACAGATACGCAGTATTTT

v_call: TRBV27
j_call: TRBJ1-1
d_call: TRBD1
clone_size: many
cdr3_aa: CASSLGTGAAEAFF
cdr3_nt: TGTGCCAGCAGTTTAGGGACAGGGGCTGCCGAAGCTTTCTTT

v_call: TRBV7-9
j_call: TRBJ2-1
d_call: TRBD2
clone_size: -
cdr3_aa: CASSRLAGVPVEQFF
cdr3_nt: TGTGCCAGCAGCCGACTAGCGGGAGTTCCGGTTGAGCAGTTCTTC

v_call: TRBV4-1
j_call: TRBJ2-5
d_call: -
clone_size: many
cdr3_aa: CASSQMFPRETQYF
cdr3_nt: TGCGCCAGCAGCCAGATGTTTCCTCGGGAGACCCAGTACTTC

v_call: TRBV6-5
j_call: TRBJ2-7
d_call: -
clone_size: -
cdr3_aa: CASSSDDGGTYEQYF
cdr3_nt: TGTGCCAGCAGTTCCGACGATGGGGGGACCTACGAGCAGTACTTC

v_call: TRBV7-9
j_call: TRBJ2-1
d_call: -
clone_size: many
cdr3_aa: CASSYREFSYNEQFF
cdr3_nt: TGTGCCAGCAGCTATCGGGAGTTCTCCTACAATGAGCAGTTCTTC

v_call: TRBV5-6
j_call: TRBJ1-2
d_call: -
clone_size: few
cdr3_aa: CASNVQFNYGYTF
cdr3_nt: TGTGCCAGCAACGTGCAGTTTAACTATGGCTACACCTTC

v_call: TRBV6-1
j_call: TRBJ2-4
d_call: -
clone_size: -
cdr3_aa: CASSENIQYF
cdr3_nt: TGTGCCAGCAGTGAAAACATTCAGTACTTC

v_call: TRBV29-1
j_call: TRBJ2-7
d_call: TRBD1
clone_size: -
cdr3_aa: CSVTGTEESSYEQYF
cdr3_nt: TGCAGCGTCACCGGGACAGAGGAGAGCTCCTACGAGCAGTACTTC

v_call: TRBV9
j_call: TRBJ2-7
d_call: -
clone_size: few
cdr3_aa: CASSPTMGDFPTYEQYF
cdr3_nt: TGTGCCAGCAGCCCTACAATGGGGGACTTTCCCACCTACGAGCAGTACTTC